This T cell receptor beta chain was sequenced during a study of T cell responses to AZD1222 COVID-19 vaccine. Broader study findings: Unmutated regions of variants are reportedly targeted by nearly half of spike-specific TCRs. Spike-specific TCR breadth and depth both grew after two AZD1222 doses. There were mostly white British donors and more females than males, and clonal diversity was possibly underestimated.

In its sample, this clone was seen a few times. The antigen remains unidentified. Repertoires were generated with immunoSEQ multiplex PCR, while TCRdb's copy carries only in-frame clones and drops some. Of about 84,000 clones listed, about 83% were seen once; the top ten hold approximately 10%. Second doses that came at about 4 or about 12 weeks were put together. Here the sequenced sample was peripheral blood, taken 28 days after the second AZD1222 dose. The TCR originated in an adult who received the AZD1222 COVID-19 vaccine.

The CDR3 DNA follows: TGTGCCAGCAGCCCAATAACCGGGGAGCTGTTTTTT. Encoded protein: CASSPITGELFF. The chain couples TRBV9 to TRBJ2-2; D is undetermined. The germline V gene has CDR1 SGDLS and CDR2 YYNGEE. V was pared by 4 bases and J by 5 bases, with 6 bases between. CDR3 length: 12 residues.